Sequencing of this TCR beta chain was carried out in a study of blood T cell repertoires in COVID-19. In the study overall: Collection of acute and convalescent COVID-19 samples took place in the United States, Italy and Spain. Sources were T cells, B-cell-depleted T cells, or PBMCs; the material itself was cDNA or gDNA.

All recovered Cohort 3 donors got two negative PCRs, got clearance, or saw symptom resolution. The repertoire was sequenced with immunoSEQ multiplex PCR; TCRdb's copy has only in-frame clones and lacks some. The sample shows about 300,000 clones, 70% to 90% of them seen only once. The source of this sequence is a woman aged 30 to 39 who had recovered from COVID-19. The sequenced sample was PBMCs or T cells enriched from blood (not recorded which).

This chain's CDR3 is CASSMQIQETQYF. The DNA of the CDR3 is TGCGCCAGCAGCATGCAGATTCAAGAGACCCAGTACTTC. The rearrangement joins TRBV5-1 to TRBJ2-5; the D is unclear. Trimming shortened V by 4 bases and J by 2 bases, and 9 bases separated the two germline ends. This CDR3 contains 13 residues. Germline V CDR1 and CDR2: SGHRS, YFSETQ.